Listed below are T cell receptor beta chains from one sample, sequenced in a study of PD-1 blockade in classical Hodgkin lymphoma. Using immunoSEQ multiplex PCR, the repertoire was profiled, and TCRdb retains in-frame clones only, with some absent. The table shows 25,000 to 35,000 clones, with about two thirds occurring only once. Here the sequenced sample was peripheral blood mononuclear cells (PBMCs), taken before the second cycle of nivolumab. All receptors come from a human donor with classical Hodgkin lymphoma. Both conserved end residues are part of each CDR3. The D gene is left open where the match is weak. Clone size is not always given. Where it is, it says once, few, many or a class for expanded clones.

v_call	clone_size	d_call	j_call	cdr3_nt	cdr3_aa
TRBV2	.	TRBD1	TRBJ2-7	TGTGCCAGCACCGGGACAGCAACCTACGAGCAGTACTTC	CASTGTATYEQYF
TRBV28	.	TRBD1	TRBJ2-7	TGTGCCAGCAGAAGACAGGGAGTCGCCTACGAGCAGTACTTC	CASRRQGVAYEQYF
TRBV4-1	once	.	TRBJ1-2	TGCGCCAGCAGCCAAGTCCCCGGGCTCCACACGAATGATTATGGCTACACCTTC	CASSQVPGLHTNDYGYTF
TRBV27	once	TRBD1	TRBJ2-7	TGTGCCAGCAGTTCGGTGGTCCATGGGACAGTTCGTCCCTACGAGCAGTACTTC	CASSSVVHGTVRPYEQYF
TRBV2	.	.	TRBJ1-6	TGTGCCAGCAGTCCCCCTGAGTCACCCCTCCACTTT	CASSPPESPLHF
TRBV7-2	.	TRBD1	TRBJ1-6	TGTGCCAGCAACAACAGGGGATCCTATAATTCACCCCTCCACTTT	CASNNRGSYNSPLHF
TRBV27	.	.	TRBJ2-1	TGTGCCAGCAGTCTCGTTGCGGGACAGCCCAATGAGCAGTTCTTC	CASSLVAGQPNEQFF
TRBV11-2	.	TRBD1	TRBJ2-5	TGTGCCAGCAGCCATGGCAGGGGGCTCGGAGAGACCCAGTACTTC	CASSHGRGLGETQYF
TRBV5-1	once	.	TRBJ2-5	TGCGCCAGCAGCTTGTTGGCGGACCCTCAAGAGACCCAGTACTTC	CASSLLADPQETQYF
TRBV4-2	.	.	TRBJ2-1	TGTGCCAGCAGCCAAGTAGCGCCCAATGAGCAGTTCTTC	CASSQVAPNEQFF
TRBV7-2	.	.	TRBJ1-1	TGTGCCAGCAGCGCCGGACAGACGAACACTGAAGCTTTCTTT	CASSAGQTNTEAFF
TRBV23-1	.	.	TRBJ2-7	TGCGCCAGCAGTTCTGGGGGGGGACAGCCCCATTGGTACTTC	CASSSGGGQPHWYF
TRBV30	medium-sized	.	TRBJ1-5	TGTGCCTGGAGTGTAGGGCAGGGTTTTCAGCCCCAGCATTTT	CAWSVGQGFQPQHF
TRBV19	.	.	TRBJ1-4	TGTGCCAGTAGTATAGTAGAGAATGAAAAACTGTTTTTT	CASSIVENEKLFF
TRBV19	.	.	TRBJ1-6	TGTGCCAGTAGTAATTCCCAGGCCGCCTATAATTCACCCCTCCACTTT	CASSNSQAAYNSPLHF
TRBV19	.	.	TRBJ1-2	TGTGCCAGTAATCGGGGGAAAGGCTATGGCTACACCTTC	CASNRGKGYGYTF
TRBV9	.	.	TRBJ1-2	TGTGCCAGCAGCGTGGATTCAGCTAACTATGGCTACACCTTC	CASSVDSANYGYTF
TRBV28	.	.	TRBJ1-2	TGTGCCAGCACATTAATGGCGGGCAGGAGTATCTATGGCTACACCTTC	CASTLMAGRSIYGYTF
TRBV6-6	.	.	TRBJ2-7	TGTGCCAGCAGTCTAACCCAAGGGGGTCACGAGCAGTACTTC	CASSLTQGGHEQYF
TRBV10-2	.	TRBD2	TRBJ2-3	TGCGCCAGCGAAGGGACTAGCGGGGAAACAGATACGCAGTATTTT	CASEGTSGETDTQYF
TRBV7-2	.	.	TRBJ2-7	TGTGCCAGCAGCTTAAGTCCGGGGGAGGACGAGCAGTACTTC	CASSLSPGEDEQYF
TRBV25-1	.	TRBD2	TRBJ2-7	TGTGCCAGCAGTGGGGGTAGCGGGGGTATCGGGCTTGTGTCAGAGCAGTACTTC	CASSGGSGGIGLVSEQYF
TRBV5-6	.	.	TRBJ2-4	TGTGCCAGCAGCTCAATAGGGGCCAAAAACATTCAGTACTTC	CASSSIGAKNIQYF
TRBV11-2	.	.	TRBJ2-1	TGTGCCAGCAGCCATCGAGGGCAGACCACCTCCTACAATGAGCAGTTCTTC	CASSHRGQTTSYNEQFF
TRBV5-4	.	.	TRBJ1-1	TGTGCCAGCAGCTTGGACACCGGGGGTCGAGCTTTCTTT	CASSLDTGGRAFF
TRBV2	few	.	TRBJ1-2	TGTGCCAGCAGCCGTCCGGGGCAGTCTGGCTACACCTTC	CASSRPGQSGYTF
TRBV30	.	TRBD1	TRBJ2-7	TGTGCCTGGAGTCGCAGGGGGCTAAGAGTTCTTGAAGCCAGGGGGTCCTACGAGCAGTACTTC	CAWSRRGLRVLEARGSYEQYF
TRBV11-2	.	TRBD1	TRBJ1-6	TGTGCCAGCAGCTTAGACACCGAGGGGACAGGGGATTCACCCCTCCACTTT	CASSLDTEGTGDSPLHF
TRBV30	.	.	TRBJ1-2	TGTGCCTGGAGTGTCCCCCCTCTATTACGGGGCTACACCTTC	CAWSVPPLLRGYTF
TRBV9	.	TRBD2	TRBJ2-7	TGTGCCAGCAGCGTAGATGGCGGGGGGGACGAGCAGTACTTC	CASSVDGGGDEQYF
TRBV7-9	few	.	TRBJ2-3	TGTGCCAGCAGCGCGACAACAGATACGCAGTATTTT	CASSATTDTQYF
TRBV7-8	.	.	TRBJ1-2	TGTGCCAGCAGCTGGGACCGGACTCATAACTATGGCTACACCTTC	CASSWDRTHNYGYTF
TRBV9	.	.	TRBJ2-1	TGTGCCAGCAGCGTCGACGGGACAAGTCAGGGGGAGCAGTTCTTC	CASSVDGTSQGEQFF
TRBV2	medium-sized	.	TRBJ1-4	TGTGCCACCGAGGGGTTTGGGGAAAAACTGTTTTTT	CATEGFGEKLFF
TRBV5-1	.	TRBD1	TRBJ2-2	TGCGCCAGCAGTTCAAGCGGACAGGACATAAGGGAGCTGTTTTTT	CASSSSGQDIRELFF
TRBV28	.	TRBD1	TRBJ2-2	TGTGCCAGCAGTTTCCCGACAGGGTTGAACACCGGGGAGCTGTTTTTT	CASSFPTGLNTGELFF
TRBV19	.	.	TRBJ2-7	TGTGCCAGTAGCCAGGGTTTCTCCTACGAGCAGTACTTC	CASSQGFSYEQYF
TRBV30	.	.	TRBJ1-6	TGTGCCTGGCGCCTTGCAGGTGCCAATTCACCCCTCCACTTT	CAWRLAGANSPLHF
TRBV5-1	.	TRBD1	TRBJ2-3	TGCGCCAGCAGCTATGGGACAGACACAGATACGCAGTATTTT	CASSYGTDTDTQYF
TRBV7-3	.	TRBD1	TRBJ1-1	TGTGCCAGCAGCTCACAGGGGCCCACGAACACTGAAGCTTTCTTT	CASSSQGPTNTEAFF
TRBV15	.	.	TRBJ1-1	TGTGCCACCAGCAGAGATCGGGACCCGGGGACTGAAGCTTTCTTT	CATSRDRDPGTEAFF
TRBV27	.	TRBD1	TRBJ1-6	TGTGCCAGCAGTTTATCGGGACAGGGTAATTCACCCCTCCACTTT	CASSLSGQGNSPLHF
TRBV4-3	.	TRBD1	TRBJ2-1	TGCGCCAGCAGCCAAGCGGCGGCGGGACAGGTGAGGAATGAGCAGTTCTTC	CASSQAAAGQVRNEQFF
TRBV19	.	.	TRBJ2-5	TGTGCCAGTAGTAGTGGCTACCAAGAGACCCAGTACTTC	CASSSGYQETQYF
TRBV6-1	.	TRBD1	TRBJ1-1	TGTGCCAGCAGTGAAACTCAACAGGGGCGCGCTTTCTTT	CASSETQQGRAFF
TRBV23-1	once	.	TRBJ2-3	TGCGCCAGCAGTCAATCTAACGATGAGTCACCAACTAGCACAGATACGCAGTATTTT	CASSQSNDESPTSTDTQYF
TRBV5-1	few	.	TRBJ2-7	TGCGCCAGCAGCTTGGCCGTAGGTACCGAGCAGTACTTC	CASSLAVGTEQYF
TRBV4-2	.	TRBD2	TRBJ2-3	TGTGCCAGCAGCCGAACCGGGGGCGGGGGGCAGGGGGATACGCAGTATTTT	CASSRTGGGGQGDTQYF